These T cell receptor beta chains were read from a single sample in a study of T cell responses to AZD1222 COVID-19 vaccine. Some clones are missing from TCRdb's copy, which holds only in-frame ones; the method was immunoSEQ multiplex PCR. The repertoire holds around 120,000 clones, with 80% to 90% as singletons. Sequenced here: peripheral blood, sampled 28 days after the second AZD1222 dose. The receptors here all came from an adult who received the AZD1222 COVID-19 vaccine. Each CDR3 is given with its conserved first and last residue. Fields, in order: D gene, V gene, clone size, J gene, CDR3 protein, CDR3 DNA. A D gene is named only where the DNA matches it firmly. Size tells how often a clone was seen (once, few, many) or the class of an expanded clone, and some rows leave it out.

>NA|TRBV19|NA|TRBJ2-7
CASSIGPVTYEQYF
TGTGCCAGTAGTATTGGTCCCGTGACCTACGAGCAGTACTTC
>NA|TRBV19|NA|TRBJ1-2
CASSIGTVGGYGYTF
TGTGCCAGTAGTATCGGGACGGTGGGGGGCTATGGCTACACCTTC
>NA|TRBV7-3|NA|TRBJ2-3
CASSSGRGTDTQYF
TGTGCCAGCAGCTCAGGACGAGGCACAGATACGCAGTATTTT
>NA|TRBV11-2|NA|TRBJ2-5
CASSFGPSVETQYF
TGTGCCAGCAGCTTCGGTCCGTCCGTGGAGACCCAGTACTTC
>TRBD1|TRBV19|NA|TRBJ1-2
CASSGTGSFGYGYTF
TGTGCCAGTTCCGGGACAGGGTCCTTCGGCTATGGCTACACCTTC
>TRBD1|TRBV19|once|TRBJ1-2
CASSNPDRGGNYGYTF
TGTGCCAGTAGTAACCCGGACAGGGGGGGAAACTATGGCTACACCTTC
>NA|TRBV3-1/TRBV3-2|NA|TRBJ1-6
CASSQKSSGRQGNSPLHF
TGTGCCAGCAGCCAAAAATCCTCAGGACGGCAGGGAAATTCACCCCTCCACTTT
>NA|TRBV10-3|NA|TRBJ2-7
CAISEADDPKRDEQYF
TGTGCCATCAGTGAGGCGGACGACCCCAAACGGGACGAGCAGTACTTC
>NA|TRBV5-6|NA|TRBJ2-2
CASSLIVTLNTGELFF
TGTGCCAGCAGCTTGATCGTGACACTCAACACCGGGGAGCTGTTTTTT
>TRBD1|TRBV6-5|NA|TRBJ2-4
CASSPGQKRQYF
TGTGCCAGCAGTCCGGGACAGAAAAGACAGTACTTC
>NA|TRBV7-9|NA|TRBJ2-1
CASSSSARADNEQFF
TGTGCCAGCAGCTCCTCGGCCAGAGCGGACAATGAGCAGTTCTTC
>NA|TRBV9|NA|TRBJ1-6
CASGRVPDSPLHF
TGTGCCAGCGGGAGGGTGCCGGATTCACCCCTCCACTTT
>TRBD1|TRBV12-3/TRBV12-4|once|TRBJ1-2
CASSLGQVYGYTF
TGTGCCAGCAGCCTGGGACAGGTCTATGGCTACACCTTC
>TRBD1|TRBV27|NA|TRBJ1-2
CASSPTRQGSGYGYTF
TGTGCCAGCAGTCCGACCCGACAGGGAAGTGGCTATGGCTACACCTTC
>TRBD2|TRBV29-1|NA|TRBJ2-3
CSALAGGTYTDTQYF
TGCAGCGCCCTAGCGGGGGGGACCTACACAGATACGCAGTATTTT
>NA|TRBV19|NA|TRBJ1-5
CASTFGSGDNQPQHF
TGTGCCAGTACTTTCGGGTCAGGGGACAATCAGCCCCAGCATTTT
>NA|TRBV29-1|few|TRBJ1-2
CSVAAGYTF
TGCAGCGTTGCCGCCGGCTACACCTTC
>TRBD2|TRBV9|NA|TRBJ2-3
CASSGLAGGTDTQYF
TGTGCCAGCAGCGGACTAGCGGGGGGCACAGATACGCAGTATTTT
>NA|TRBV3-1/TRBV3-2|NA|TRBJ2-7
CASSQDPRGRYEQYF
TGTGCCAGCAGCCAAGATCCGAGGGGTAGGTACGAGCAGTACTTC
>NA|TRBV27|NA|TRBJ1-1
CASSLWENTEAFF
TGTGCCAGCAGTTTATGGGAGAACACTGAAGCTTTCTTT
>NA|TRBV6-2/TRBV6-3|NA|TRBJ1-5
CASSYGGGVEPQHF
TGTGCCAGCAGTTACGGTGGGGGCGTGGAGCCCCAGCATTTT
>NA|TRBV2|NA|TRBJ1-2
CASSVIQNGYTF
TGTGCCAGCAGTGTTATCCAGAATGGCTACACCTTC
>NA|TRBV29-1|NA|TRBJ1-6
CSVRDGPGSPLHF
TGCAGCGTCCGGGACGGTCCGGGATCACCCCTCCACTTT
>TRBD1|TRBV7-9|NA|TRBJ1-5
CASSLGQGHSQPQHF
TGTGCCAGCAGCTTAGGACAGGGGCATAGCCAGCCCCAGCATTTT
>TRBD1|TRBV10-3|NA|TRBJ1-2
CAIFWGAGQGIDGYTF
TGTGCCATCTTTTGGGGTGCGGGACAGGGGATAGACGGCTACACCTTC
>NA|TRBV29-1|once|TRBJ1-2
CSVDLGDYGYTF
TGCAGCGTTGATTTGGGGGACTATGGCTACACCTTC
>TRBD1|TRBV9|NA|TRBJ1-2
CASSRGTGNNYGYTF
TGTGCCAGCAGCCGAGGGACAGGGAATAACTATGGCTACACCTTC
>TRBD1|TRBV7-2|once|TRBJ1-2
CASSWGDRDDYGYTF
TGTGCCAGCAGCTGGGGGGACAGGGACGACTATGGCTACACCTTC
>NA|TRBV15|NA|TRBJ1-6
CATSRGGPPSPLHF
TGTGCCACCAGCAGAGGAGGCCCTCCTTCACCCCTCCACTTT
>TRBD1|TRBV7-2|once|TRBJ1-1
CASSPRQGMNTEAFF
TGTGCCAGCAGCCCCAGACAGGGCATGAACACTGAAGCTTTCTTT
>NA|TRBV6-4|NA|TRBJ1-5
CAPWDPNQPQHF
TGTGCCCCTTGGGACCCGAATCAGCCCCAGCATTTT
>NA|TRBV21-1|once|TRBJ1-6
CASSKGGRTEHSPLHF
TGTGCCAGCAGCAAAGGGGGCCGGACTGAACATTCACCCCTCCACTTT
>NA|TRBV27|NA|TRBJ1-6
CASSLIPPGRGALHSPLHF
TGTGCCAGCAGTTTAATCCCGCCGGGGCGGGGGGCTCTACATTCACCCCTCCACTTT
>NA|TRBV5-8|NA|TRBJ1-2
CASRLGEGLVGAYGYTF
TGTGCCAGTCGCTTGGGAGAGGGACTCGTGGGAGCCTATGGCTACACCTTC